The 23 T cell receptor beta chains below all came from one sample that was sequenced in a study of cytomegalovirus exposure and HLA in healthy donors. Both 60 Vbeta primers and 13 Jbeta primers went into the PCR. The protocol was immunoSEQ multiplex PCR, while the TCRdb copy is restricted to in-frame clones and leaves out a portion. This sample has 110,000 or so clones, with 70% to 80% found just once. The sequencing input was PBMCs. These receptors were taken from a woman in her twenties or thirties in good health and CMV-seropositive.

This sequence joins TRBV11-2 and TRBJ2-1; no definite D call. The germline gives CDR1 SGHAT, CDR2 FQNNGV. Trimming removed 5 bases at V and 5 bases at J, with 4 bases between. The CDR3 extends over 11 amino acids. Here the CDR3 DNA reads TGTGCCAGCAGCCCCAACAATGAGCAGTTCTTC. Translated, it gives CASSPNNEQFF.

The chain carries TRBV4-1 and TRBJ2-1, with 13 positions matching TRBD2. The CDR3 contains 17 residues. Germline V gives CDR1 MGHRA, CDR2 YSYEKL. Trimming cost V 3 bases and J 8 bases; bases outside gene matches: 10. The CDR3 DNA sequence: TGCGCCAGCAGCCACGCTCAACTAGCGGGAGGGCCTGATGAGCAGTTCTTC. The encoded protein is CASSHAQLAGGPDEQFF.

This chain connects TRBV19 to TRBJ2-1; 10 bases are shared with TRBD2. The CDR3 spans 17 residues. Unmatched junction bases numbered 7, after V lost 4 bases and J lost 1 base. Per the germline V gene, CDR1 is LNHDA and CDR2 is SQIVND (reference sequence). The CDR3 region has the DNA TGTGCCAGTAGTACGATACTAGCGGGGATATCCTACAATGAGCAGTTCTTC. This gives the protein CASSTILAGISYNEQFF.

CDR3 amino acids: CASSIDAGYEQYF. In DNA, the CDR3 is TGTGCCAGTAGTATAGACGCGGGGTACGAGCAGTACTTC. The V and J genes are TRBV19 and TRBJ2-7; possibly TRBD2 for D (6 bases). Per the germline V gene, CDR1 is LNHDA and CDR2 is SQIVND (reference sequence). The V end was cut by 0 bases, the J end by 4 bases, with 7 bases between. The CDR3 contains 13 residues.

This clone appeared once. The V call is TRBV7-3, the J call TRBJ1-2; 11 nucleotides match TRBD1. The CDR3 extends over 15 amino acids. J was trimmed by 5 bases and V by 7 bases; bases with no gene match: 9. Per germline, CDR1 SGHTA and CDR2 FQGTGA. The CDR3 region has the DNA TGTGCCAGCAAGAGGACAGGGGGCTTAGAGTATGGCTACACCTTC. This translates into CASKRTGGLEYGYTF.

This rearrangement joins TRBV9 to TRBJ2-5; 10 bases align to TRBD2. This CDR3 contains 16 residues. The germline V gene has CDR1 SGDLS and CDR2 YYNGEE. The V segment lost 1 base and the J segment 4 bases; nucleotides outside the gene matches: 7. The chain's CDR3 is CASSVSGGDSGETQYF. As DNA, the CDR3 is TGTGCCAGCAGCGTAAGCGGGGGGGATTCCGGAGAGACCCAGTACTTC. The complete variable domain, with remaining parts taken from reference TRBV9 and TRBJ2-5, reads DSGVTQTPKHLITATGQRVTLRCSPRSGDLSVYWYQQSLDQGLQFLIQYYNGEERAKGNILERFSAQQFPDLHSELNLSSLELGDSALYFCASSVSGGDSGETQYFGPGTRLLVL.

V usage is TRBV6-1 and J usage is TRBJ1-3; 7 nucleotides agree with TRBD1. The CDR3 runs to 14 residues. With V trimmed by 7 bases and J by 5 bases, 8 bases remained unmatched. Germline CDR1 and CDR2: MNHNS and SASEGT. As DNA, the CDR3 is TGTGCCAGCACGGGACAGATGGGAAGAAACACCATATATTTT. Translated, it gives CASTGQMGRNTIYF.

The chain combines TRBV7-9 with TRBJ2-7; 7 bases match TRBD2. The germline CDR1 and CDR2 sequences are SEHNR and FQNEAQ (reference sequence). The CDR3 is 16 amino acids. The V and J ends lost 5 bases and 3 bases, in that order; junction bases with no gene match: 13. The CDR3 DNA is TGTGCCAGCAGCGCCTGGGGGGGAAAATACAGCTACGAGCAGTACTTC. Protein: CASSAWGGKYSYEQYF.

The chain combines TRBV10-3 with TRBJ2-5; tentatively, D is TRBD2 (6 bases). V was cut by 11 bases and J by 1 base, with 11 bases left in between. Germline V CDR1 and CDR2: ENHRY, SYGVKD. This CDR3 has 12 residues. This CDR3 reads CASRGAQETQYF. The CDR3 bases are TGTGCCTCGCGCGGGGCCCAAGAGACCCAGTACTTC.

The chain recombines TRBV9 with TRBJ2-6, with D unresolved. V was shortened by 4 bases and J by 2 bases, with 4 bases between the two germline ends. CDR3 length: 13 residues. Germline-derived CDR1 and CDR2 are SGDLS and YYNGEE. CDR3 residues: CASSPPGANVLTF. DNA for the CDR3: TGTGCCAGCAGCCCTCCTGGGGCCAACGTCCTGACTTTC.

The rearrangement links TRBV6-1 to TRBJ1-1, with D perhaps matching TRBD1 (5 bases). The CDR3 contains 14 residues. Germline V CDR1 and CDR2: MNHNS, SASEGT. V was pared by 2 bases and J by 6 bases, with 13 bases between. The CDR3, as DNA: TGTGCCAGCAGTGAATCGGAGGGGAAAGCTGAAGCTTTCTTT. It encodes CASSESEGKAEAFF.

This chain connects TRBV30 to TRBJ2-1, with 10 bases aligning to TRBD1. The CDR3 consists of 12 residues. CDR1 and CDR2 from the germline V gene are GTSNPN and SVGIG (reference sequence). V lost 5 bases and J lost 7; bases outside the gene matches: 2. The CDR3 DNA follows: TGTGCCTGGGGACAGGGGGGAAATGAGCAGTTCTTC. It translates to CAWGQGGNEQFF. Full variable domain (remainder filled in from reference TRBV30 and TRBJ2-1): SQTIHQWPATLVQPVGSPLSLECTVEGTSNPNLYWYRQAAGRGLQLLFYSVGIGQISSEVPQNLSASRPQDRQFILSSKKLLLSDSGFYLCAWGQGGNEQFFGPGTRLTVL.

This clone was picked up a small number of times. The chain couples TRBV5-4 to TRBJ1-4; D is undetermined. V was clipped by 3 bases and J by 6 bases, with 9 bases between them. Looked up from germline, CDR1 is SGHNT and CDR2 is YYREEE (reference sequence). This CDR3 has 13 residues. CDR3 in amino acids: CASSSDGYEKLFF. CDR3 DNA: TGTGCCAGCAGCTCCGACGGGTATGAAAAACTGTTTTTT.

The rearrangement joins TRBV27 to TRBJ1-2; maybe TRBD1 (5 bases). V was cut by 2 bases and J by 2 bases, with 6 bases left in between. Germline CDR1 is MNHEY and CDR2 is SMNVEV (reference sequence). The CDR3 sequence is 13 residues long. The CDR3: CASSLRGNYGYTF. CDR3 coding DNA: TGTGCCAGCAGTTTAAGGGGAAACTATGGCTACACCTTC.

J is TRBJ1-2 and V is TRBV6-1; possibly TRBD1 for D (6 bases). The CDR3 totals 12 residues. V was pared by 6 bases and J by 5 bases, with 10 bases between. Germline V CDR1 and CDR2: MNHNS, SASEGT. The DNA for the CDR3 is TGTGCCAGCAGGGACAGTTTGTATGGCTACACCTTC. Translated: CASRDSLYGYTF.

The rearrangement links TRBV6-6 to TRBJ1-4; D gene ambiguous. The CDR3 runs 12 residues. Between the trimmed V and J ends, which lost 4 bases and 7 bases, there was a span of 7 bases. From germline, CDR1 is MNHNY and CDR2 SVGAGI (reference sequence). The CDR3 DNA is TGTGCCAGCAGTTCCCCGTCTGAAAAACTGTTTTTT. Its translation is CASSSPSEKLFF.

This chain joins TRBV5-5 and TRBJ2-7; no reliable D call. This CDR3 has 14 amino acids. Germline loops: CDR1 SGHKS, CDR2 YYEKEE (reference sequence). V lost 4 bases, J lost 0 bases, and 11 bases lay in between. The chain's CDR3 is CASSREQSSYEQYF. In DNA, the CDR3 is TGTGCCAGCAGCCGCGAACAGAGCTCCTACGAGCAGTACTTC.

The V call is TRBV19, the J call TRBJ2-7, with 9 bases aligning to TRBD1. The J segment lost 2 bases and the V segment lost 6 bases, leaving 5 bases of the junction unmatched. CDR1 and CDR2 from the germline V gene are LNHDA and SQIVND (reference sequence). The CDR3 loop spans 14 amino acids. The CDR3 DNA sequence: TGTGCCAGTAGCCCCGGGACAGGGACCTACGAGCAGTACTTC. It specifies CASSPGTGTYEQYF.

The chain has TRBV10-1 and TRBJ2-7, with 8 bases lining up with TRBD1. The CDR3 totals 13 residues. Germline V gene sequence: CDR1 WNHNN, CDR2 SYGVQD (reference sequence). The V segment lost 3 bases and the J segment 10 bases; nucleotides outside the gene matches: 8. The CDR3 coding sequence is TGCGCCAGCAGTGATGGGACAGGTTTACGACAGTACTTC. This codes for CASSDGTGLRQYF.

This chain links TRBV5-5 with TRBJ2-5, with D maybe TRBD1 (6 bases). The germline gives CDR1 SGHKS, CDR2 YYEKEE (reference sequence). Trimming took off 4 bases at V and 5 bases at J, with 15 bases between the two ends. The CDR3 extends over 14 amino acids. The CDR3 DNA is TGTGCCAGCAGCGACGGACCCCAGGGGGAGACCCAGTACTTC. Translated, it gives CASSDGPQGETQYF.

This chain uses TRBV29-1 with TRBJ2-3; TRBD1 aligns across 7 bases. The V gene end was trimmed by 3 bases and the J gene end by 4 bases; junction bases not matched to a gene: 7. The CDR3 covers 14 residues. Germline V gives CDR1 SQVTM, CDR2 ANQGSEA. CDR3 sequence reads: CSVDDHRGPDTQYF. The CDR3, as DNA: TGCAGCGTTGATGACCACAGGGGCCCAGATACGCAGTATTTT.

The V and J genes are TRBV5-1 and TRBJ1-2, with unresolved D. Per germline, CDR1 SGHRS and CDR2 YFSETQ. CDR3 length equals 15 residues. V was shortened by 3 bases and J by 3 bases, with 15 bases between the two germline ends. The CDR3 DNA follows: TGCGCCAGCAGCTGGGAGGGCAATGGGGACTATGGCTACACCTTC. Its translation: CASSWEGNGDYGYTF.

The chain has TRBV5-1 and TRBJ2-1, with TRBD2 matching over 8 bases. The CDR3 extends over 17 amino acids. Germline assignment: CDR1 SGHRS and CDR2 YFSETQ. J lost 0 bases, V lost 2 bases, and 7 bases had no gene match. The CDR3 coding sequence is TGCGCCAGCAGCTTACGATTAGCGGGGACCTCCTACAATGAGCAGTTCTTC. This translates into CASSLRLAGTSYNEQFF.